The 19 T cell receptor beta chains reported below all come from one sample, sequenced in a study of response to subunit inactivated influenza vaccine. TCRdb reprocessed the RT-PCR reads with MiXCR, giving one entry per CDR3 protein. The table records almost 600,000 distinct CDR3 sequences, 14% of them present only once. This material consisted of PBMCs from blood, taken approximately 12 days after vaccination. The receptor source for this set is a man aged 50 to 59 who received an inactivated influenza vaccine.

CDR3 bases: TGCGCCAGCGCCCAGACTAGCGGGAGGGCGGTTGAGCAGTTCTTC. It is translated as CASAQTSGRAVEQFF. The rearrangement links TRBV4-3 to TRBJ2-1; TRBD2 matches at 14 bases. V was clipped by 8 bases and J by 9 bases; unmatched bases: 9. The CDR3 loop spans 15 amino acids. Germline V gene lookup returns CDR1 LGHNA and CDR2 YSLEER.

This clonotype turned up a few times. The rearrangement uses TRBV5-1 and TRBJ1-4, with TRBD1 as a possible D gene (6 bases). The CDR3 has 14 amino acids. Trimming stripped 2 bases from V and 4 bases from J, with 9 bases between. Germline V gene sequence: CDR1 SGHRS, CDR2 YFSETQ. The CDR3 sequence: CASSLTGLNEKLFF. The CDR3 DNA reads TGCGCCAGCAGCTTAACAGGGCTTAATGAAAAACTGTTTTTT.

Only a few counts were recorded for this clonotype. This chain joins TRBV20-1 and TRBJ1-1, with D possibly matching TRBD1 (6 bases). Germline V gene data show CDR1 as DFQATT and CDR2 as SNEGSKA (reference sequence). Trimming left V 3 bases short and J 2 bases short, with 13 bases between. This CDR3 region has 14 residues. CDR3 bases: TGCAGTGCTAGTTGGGTCAGGGGTAACACTGAAGCTTTCTTT. Translating gives CSASWVRGNTEAFF.

This clonotype was detected only a few times. The chain has TRBV28 and TRBJ2-7; TRBD2 matches 13 bases. The CDR3 spans 16 residues. Germline CDR1 MDHEN, CDR2 SYDVKM. Trimming removed 4 bases from V and 2 bases from J; junction bases left unmatched: 5. CDR3 nucleotide sequence: TGTGCCAGCAGTTCTATAGGGACTAGCGGGACCTACGAGCAGTACTTC. Protein product: CASSSIGTSGTYEQYF.

This clonotype was counted ten times or more. V gene TRBV30 combines with J gene TRBJ2-2; D gene ambiguous. The CDR3 totals 16 residues. Germline V gene lookup returns CDR1 GTSNPN and CDR2 SVGIG (reference sequence). Trimming took 0 bases from V and 6 from J, leaving 17 bases between them. The CDR3 region has the DNA TGTGCCTGGAGTGTACGAGGTTTTGGTTTGCCCGGGGAGCTGTTTTTT. This translates into CAWSVRGFGLPGELFF. Complete variable domain (other parts from reference TRBV30 and TRBJ2-2): SQTIHQWPATLVQPVGSPLSLECTVEGTSNPNLYWYRQAAGRGLQLLFYSVGIGQISSEVPQNLSASRPQDRQFILSSKKLLLSDSGFYLCAWSVRGFGLPGELFFGEGSRLTVL.

The chain is built from TRBV29-1 and TRBJ1-1, with D perhaps TRBD1 (5 bases). The ends were cut back, 3 bases at V and 1 base at J, with 15 bases in the middle. CDR3 length: 15 residues. Germline values: CDR1 SQVTM, CDR2 ANQGSEA. The CDR3 loop is CSVDHPGQANTEAFF. In DNA form, the CDR3 reads TGCAGCGTTGATCACCCAGGGCAAGCGAACACTGAAGCTTTCTTT.

V usage is TRBV6-6 and J usage is TRBJ1-2, with D unresolved. Trimming left V 6 bases short and J 3 bases short, with 11 bases between. Germline V gene data show CDR1 as MNHNY and CDR2 as SVGAGI (reference sequence). The CDR3 length is 13 residues. The CDR3 spells CASSQQRDYGYTF. CDR3 nucleotide sequence: TGTGCCAGCAGCCAACAGAGAGACTATGGCTACACCTTC.

In its sample, this clonotype was seen a few times. The J gene is TRBJ1-5, the V gene TRBV12-3 or TRBV12-4; D possibly corresponds to TRBD1 (6 bases). This CDR3 region has 16 residues. V was cut by 1 base and J by 0 bases, with 10 bases left in between. This CDR3 reads CASSLGDTYSNQPQHF. Here the CDR3 DNA reads TGTGCCAGCAGTTTAGGGGACACCTATAGCAATCAGCCCCAGCATTTT.

This clonotype came up a few times. V gene TRBV12-3 or TRBV12-4 combines with J gene TRBJ1-4; D ambiguous. The CDR3 totals 14 residues. Trimming left V 4 bases short and J 3 bases short, with 9 bases between. The CDR3, as DNA: TGTGCCAGCAGTTGGGGTTTAGCTAATGAAAAACTGTTTTTT. Amino acids: CASSWGLANEKLFF.

V usage is TRBV18 and J usage is TRBJ2-5; maybe TRBD1 (6 bases). Germline CDR1 and CDR2: KGHSH and LQKENI. V lost 4 bases and J 1 base, leaving 10 bases between the germline ends. The CDR3 runs 14 residues. The chain's CDR3 is CASSHRTAQETQYF. The CDR3 DNA reads TGTGCCAGCTCACATCGGACAGCCCAAGAGACCCAGTACTTC.

This clonotype was found a few times. The gene calls are TRBV10-3 and TRBJ2-2; 13 bases agree with TRBD2. The germline CDR1 and CDR2 sequences are ENHRY and SYGVKD. Trimming took 6 bases from V and 2 from J; bases not matched to a gene: 12. There are 19 residues in the CDR3. The DNA for the CDR3 is TGTGCCATCAGCGCAACGACTAGCGGGGGGCGTATAAACACCGGGGAGCTGTTTTTT. Translation: CAISATTSGGRINTGELFF.

V and J are TRBV4-3 and TRBJ2-6; possible D gene TRBD1, 6 bases. V lost 4 bases to trimming and J lost 0 bases, with 16 bases between them. CDR3 size: 18 residues. CDR1 and CDR2 from the germline V gene are LGHNA and YSLEER. The CDR3 region has the DNA TGCGCCAGCAGCCTTCGACAGGACTTAAACTCTGGGGCCAACGTCCTGACTTTC. Its protein is CASSLRQDLNSGANVLTF.

The gene calls are TRBV30 and TRBJ1-2, with TRBD1 matching over 10 bases. This CDR3 has 12 amino acids. The J segment lost 9 bases and the V segment lost 5 bases, leaving 6 bases of the junction unmatched. Germline CDR1 is GTSNPN and CDR2 is SVGIG (reference sequence). CDR3 coding DNA: TGTGCCTGGGGGGGACAGGGGATCAGCTACACCTTC. Translating it yields CAWGGQGISYTF.

This clonotype was seen only a few times. The rearrangement links TRBV7-2 to TRBJ2-3, with 11 bases fitting TRBD2. Germline V CDR1 and CDR2: SGHTA, FQGNSA. The CDR3 is 16 residues long. V was clipped by 6 bases and J by 5 bases; unmatched bases: 10. CDR3 sequence reads: CASRRGNSGRGDTQYF. The DNA of the CDR3 is TGTGCCAGCAGGAGGGGAAATAGCGGGAGGGGAGATACGCAGTATTTT.

This clonotype was detected only a few times. The V call is TRBV7-8, the J call TRBJ1-6; TRBD1 might be the D (5 bases). Germline assignment: CDR1 SGHVS and CDR2 FQNEAQ. There are 15 residues in the CDR3. V was shortened by 1 base and J by 7 bases, with 11 bases between the two germline ends. CDR3 in amino acids: CASSLGAGSNSPLHF. The CDR3 nucleotides are TGTGCCAGCAGCTTAGGGGCAGGGTCGAATTCACCCCTCCACTTT. The full variable domain, rest sourced from reference TRBV7-8 and TRBJ1-6, is GAGVSQSPRYKVAKRGQDVALRCDPISGHVSLFWYQQALGQGPEFLTYFQNEAQLDKSGLPSDRFFAERPEGSVSTLKIQRTQQEDSAVYLCASSLGAGSNSPLHFGNGTRLTVT.

The V and J genes are TRBV11-2 and TRBJ2-3; 7 bases map to TRBD2. The CDR3 covers 15 residues. The germline V gene encodes CDR1 SGHAT and CDR2 FQNNGV. The V and J ends lost 3 bases and 7 bases, in that order; junction bases with no gene match: 10. Here the CDR3 reads CASSFGGGPGYTQYF. The CDR3 nucleotides read TGTGCCAGCAGCTTCGGGGGAGGGCCGGGTTATACGCAGTATTTT.

This clonotype was seen repeatedly, ten times or more. The rearrangement uses TRBV5-1 and TRBJ1-3; D uncertain. This CDR3 has 14 residues. V was trimmed by 2 bases and J by 0 bases, leaving 6 bases between them. Germline V gene data show CDR1 as SGHRS and CDR2 as YFSETQ. CDR3 loop: CASSFGPSGNTIYF. CDR3 nucleotides: TGCGCCAGCAGCTTCGGCCCCTCTGGAAACACCATATATTTT.

This sequence joins TRBV20-1 and TRBJ2-3; 10 positions match TRBD1. The CDR3 contains 14 residues. Germline V gives CDR1 DFQATT, CDR2 SNEGSKA (reference sequence). Trimming took 6 bases from V and 5 from J; bases not matched to a gene: 8. CDR3 protein: CSAPLTGGEDTQYF. CDR3 in DNA: TGCAGTGCCCCTCTGACAGGGGGCGAAGATACGCAGTATTTT.

The chain couples TRBV3-1 to TRBJ1-6; TRBD1 agrees at 7 bases. The CDR3 length is 17 residues. With V trimmed by 2 bases and J by 1 base, 5 bases remained unmatched. Germline assignment: CDR1 LGHDT and CDR2 YNNKEL (reference sequence). CDR3: CASSQSTGWSYNSPLHF. The CDR3 region has the DNA TGTGCCAGCAGCCAATCGACAGGGTGGTCCTATAATTCACCCCTCCACTTT.